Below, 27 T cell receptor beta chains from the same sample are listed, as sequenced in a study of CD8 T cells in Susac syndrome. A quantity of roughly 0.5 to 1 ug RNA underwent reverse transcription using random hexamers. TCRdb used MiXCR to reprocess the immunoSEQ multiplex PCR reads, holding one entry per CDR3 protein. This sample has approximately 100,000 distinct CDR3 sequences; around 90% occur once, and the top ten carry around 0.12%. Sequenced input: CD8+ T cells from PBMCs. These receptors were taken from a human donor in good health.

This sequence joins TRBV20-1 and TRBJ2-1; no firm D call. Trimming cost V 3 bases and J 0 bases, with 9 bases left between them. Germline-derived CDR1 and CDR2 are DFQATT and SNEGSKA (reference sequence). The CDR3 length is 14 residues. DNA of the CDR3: TGCAGTGCTAGCATATCCGTCTCCTACAATGAGCAGTTCTTC. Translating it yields CSASISVSYNEQFF.

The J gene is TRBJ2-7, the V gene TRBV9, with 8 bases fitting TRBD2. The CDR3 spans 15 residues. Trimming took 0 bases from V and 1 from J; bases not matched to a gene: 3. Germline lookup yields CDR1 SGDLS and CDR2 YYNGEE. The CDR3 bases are TGTGCCAGCAGCGTAGCGGGGGGGCCGTCCTACGAGCAGTACTTC. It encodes CASSVAGGPSYEQYF.

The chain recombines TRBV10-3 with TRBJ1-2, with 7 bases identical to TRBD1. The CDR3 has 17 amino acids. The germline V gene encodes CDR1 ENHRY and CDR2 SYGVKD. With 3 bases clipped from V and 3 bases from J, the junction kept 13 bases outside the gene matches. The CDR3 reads CAISDHGRGGSDYGYTF. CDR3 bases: TGTGCCATCAGTGACCACGGCAGGGGGGGGTCGGACTATGGCTACACCTTC.

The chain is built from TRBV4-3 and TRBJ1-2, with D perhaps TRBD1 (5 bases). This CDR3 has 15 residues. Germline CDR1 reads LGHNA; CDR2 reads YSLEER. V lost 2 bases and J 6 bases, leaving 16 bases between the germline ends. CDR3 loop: CASSQFGGGVDGYTF. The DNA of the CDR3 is TGCGCCAGCAGCCAATTCGGGGGGGGAGTTGATGGCTACACCTTC.

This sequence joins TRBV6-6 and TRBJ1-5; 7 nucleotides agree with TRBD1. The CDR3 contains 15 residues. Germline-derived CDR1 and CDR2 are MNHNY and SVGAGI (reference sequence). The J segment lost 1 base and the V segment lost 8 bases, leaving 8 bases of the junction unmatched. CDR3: CASCGTQGSNQPQHF. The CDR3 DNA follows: TGTGCCAGCTGCGGTACACAGGGGAGCAATCAGCCCCAGCATTTT.

The CDR3 is CASSSPPGEQFF. CDR3 DNA: TGTGCCAGCAGCTCCCCACCGGGTGAGCAGTTCTTC. The chain uses TRBV5-6 and TRBJ2-1, with D unclear. This CDR3 region has 12 residues. Germline CDR1 SGHDT, CDR2 YYEEEE. Deletions cut 3 bases from V and 9 bases from J, with 10 bases between.

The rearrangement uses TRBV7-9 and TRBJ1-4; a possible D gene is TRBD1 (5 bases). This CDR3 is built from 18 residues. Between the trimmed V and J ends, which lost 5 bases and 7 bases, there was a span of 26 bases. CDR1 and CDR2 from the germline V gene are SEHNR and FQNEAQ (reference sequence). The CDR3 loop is CASSQAGGEESGGEKLFF. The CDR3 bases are TGTGCCAGCAGCCAAGCAGGAGGAGAAGAGAGCGGGGGTGAAAAACTGTTTTTT.

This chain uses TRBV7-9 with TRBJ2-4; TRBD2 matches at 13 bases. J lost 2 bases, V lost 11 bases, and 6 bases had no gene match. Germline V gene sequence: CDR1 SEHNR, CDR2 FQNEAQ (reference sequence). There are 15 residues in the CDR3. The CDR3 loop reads CASSLAGGSKNIQYF. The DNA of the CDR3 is TGTGCCTCCTCACTAGCGGGGGGGTCCAAAAACATTCAGTACTTC.

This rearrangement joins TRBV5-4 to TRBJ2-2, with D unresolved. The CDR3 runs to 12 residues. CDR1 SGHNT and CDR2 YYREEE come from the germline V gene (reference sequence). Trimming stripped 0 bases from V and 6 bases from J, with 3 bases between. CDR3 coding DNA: TGTGCCAGCAGCTTGGCTTCCGGGGAGCTGTTTTTT. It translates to CASSLASGELFF. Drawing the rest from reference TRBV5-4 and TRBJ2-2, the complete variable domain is ETGVTQSPTHLIKTRGQQVTLRCSSQSGHNTVSWYQQALGQGPQFIFQYYREEENGRGNFPPRFSGLQFPNYSSELNVNALELDDSALYLCASSLASGELFFGEGSRLTVL.

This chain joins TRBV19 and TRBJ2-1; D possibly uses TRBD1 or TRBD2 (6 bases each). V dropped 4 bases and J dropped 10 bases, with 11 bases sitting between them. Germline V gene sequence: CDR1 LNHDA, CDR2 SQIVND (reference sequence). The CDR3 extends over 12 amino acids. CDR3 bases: TGTGCCAGTAGTAAGCTGGGGGGCGAGCAGTTCTTC. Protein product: CASSKLGGEQFF.

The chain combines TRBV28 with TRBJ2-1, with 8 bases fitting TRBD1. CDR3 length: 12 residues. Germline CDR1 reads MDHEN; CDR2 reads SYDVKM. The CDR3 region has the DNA TGTGCGACCAGGGGGCGCGCAAATGAGCAGTTCTTC. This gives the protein CATRGRANEQFF.

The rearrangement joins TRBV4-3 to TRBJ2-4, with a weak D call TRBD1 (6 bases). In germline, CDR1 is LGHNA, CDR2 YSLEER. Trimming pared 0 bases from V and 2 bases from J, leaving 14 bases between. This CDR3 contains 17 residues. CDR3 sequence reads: CASSQDLGRGSKNIQYF. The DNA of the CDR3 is TGCGCCAGCAGCCAAGATCTCGGCAGGGGATCCAAAAACATTCAGTACTTC.

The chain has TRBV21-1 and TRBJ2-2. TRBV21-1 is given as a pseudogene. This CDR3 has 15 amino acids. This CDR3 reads CASSRRRQNTGELFF. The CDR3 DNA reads TGTGCCAGCAGCAGGAGACGACAGAACACCGGGGAGCTGTTTTTT.

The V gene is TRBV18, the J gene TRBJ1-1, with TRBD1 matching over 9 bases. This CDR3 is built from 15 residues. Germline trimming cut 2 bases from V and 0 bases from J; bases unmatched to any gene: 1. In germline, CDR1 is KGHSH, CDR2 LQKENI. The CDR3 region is CASSPTGGLNTEAFF. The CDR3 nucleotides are TGTGCCAGCTCACCAACAGGGGGCTTGAACACTGAAGCTTTCTTT.

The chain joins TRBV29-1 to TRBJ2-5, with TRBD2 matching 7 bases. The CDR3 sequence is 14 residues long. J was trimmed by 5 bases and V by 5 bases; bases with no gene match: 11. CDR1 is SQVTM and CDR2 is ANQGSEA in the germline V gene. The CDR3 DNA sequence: TGCAGCGTTCCTTCGAGCGGGGTCGGCGAGACCCAGTACTTC. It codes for CSVPSSGVGETQYF. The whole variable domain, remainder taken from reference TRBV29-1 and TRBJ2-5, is SAVISQKPSRDICQRGTSLTIQCQVDSQVTMMFWYRQQPGQSLTLIATANQGSEATYESGFVIDKFPISRPNLTFSTLTVSNMSPEDSSIYLCSVPSSGVGETQYFGPGTRLLVL.

CDR3 coding DNA: TGTGCCAGCAGTTCATTAGCGGGAGAGCTCCAAGAGACCCAGTACTTC. This encodes CASSSLAGELQETQYF. V gene TRBV7-7 combines with J gene TRBJ2-5, with TRBD2 matching over 9 bases. In germline, CDR1 is SSHAT, CDR2 FNYEAQ (reference sequence). V trimming: 6 bases; J trimming: 1 base; junction bases outside the gene matches: 9. The CDR3 is made up of 16 amino acids.

Here the CDR3 DNA reads TGCAGCGTGGACAGGGGATTACAAGAGACCCAGTACTTC. Translating gives CSVDRGLQETQYF. This chain connects TRBV29-1 to TRBJ2-5; 9 positions agree with TRBD1. Germline-derived CDR1 and CDR2 are SQVTM and ANQGSEA. The CDR3 runs 13 residues. Trimming at V came to 6 bases and at J to 2 bases, leaving 4 bases not matched to a gene.

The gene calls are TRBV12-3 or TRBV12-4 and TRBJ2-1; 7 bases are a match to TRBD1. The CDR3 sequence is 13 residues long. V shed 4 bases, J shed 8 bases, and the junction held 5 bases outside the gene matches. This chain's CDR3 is CASSSQQGHEQFF. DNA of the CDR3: TGTGCCAGCAGTTCCCAACAGGGGCATGAGCAGTTCTTC.

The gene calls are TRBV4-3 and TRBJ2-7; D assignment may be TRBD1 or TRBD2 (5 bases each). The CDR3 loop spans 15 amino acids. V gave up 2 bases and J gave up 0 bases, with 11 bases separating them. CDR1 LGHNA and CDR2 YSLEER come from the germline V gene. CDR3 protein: CASSQLGTASYEQYF. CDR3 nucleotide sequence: TGCGCCAGCAGCCAACTAGGGACGGCCTCCTACGAGCAGTACTTC.

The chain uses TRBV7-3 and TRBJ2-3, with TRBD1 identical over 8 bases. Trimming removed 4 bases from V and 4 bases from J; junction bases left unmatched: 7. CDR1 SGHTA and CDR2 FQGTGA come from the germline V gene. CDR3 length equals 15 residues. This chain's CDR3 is CASSSGGEYADTQYF. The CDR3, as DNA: TGTGCCAGCAGCTCAGGGGGCGAATATGCAGATACGCAGTATTTT.

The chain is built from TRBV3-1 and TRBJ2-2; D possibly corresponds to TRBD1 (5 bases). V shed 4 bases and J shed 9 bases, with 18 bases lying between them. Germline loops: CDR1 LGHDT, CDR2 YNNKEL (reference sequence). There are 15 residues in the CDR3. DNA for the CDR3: TGTGCCAGCAGCCTACAACCTCAGGGTTACAGGGAGCTGTTTTTT. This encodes CASSLQPQGYRELFF.

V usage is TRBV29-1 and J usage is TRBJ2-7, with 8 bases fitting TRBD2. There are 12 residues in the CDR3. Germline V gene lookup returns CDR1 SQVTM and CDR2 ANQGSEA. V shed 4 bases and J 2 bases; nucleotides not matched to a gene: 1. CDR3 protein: CSVAGGAYEQYF. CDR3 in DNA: TGCAGCGTTGCGGGAGGGGCCTACGAGCAGTACTTC.

CDR3 coding DNA: TGCAGCGTTCGGTCGGGGTACAATGAGCAGTTCTTC. This encodes CSVRSGYNEQFF. V is TRBV29-1 and J is TRBJ2-1, with D possibly TRBD2 on 5 matching bases. Germline V gives CDR1 SQVTM, CDR2 ANQGSEA. The V end was cut by 5 bases, the J end by 4 bases, with 9 bases between. The CDR3 loop spans 12 amino acids.

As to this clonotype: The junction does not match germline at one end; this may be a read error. The CDR3 reads CASSLEGPTGELSF. The DNA of the CDR3 is TGTGCCAGCAGCTTAGAAGGACCCACCGGGGAGCTGTCTTTT. The rearrangement uses TRBV7-9 and TRBJ2-2; the D gene is possibly TRBD2 (5 bases). CDR3 length: 14 amino acids. Germline CDR1 and CDR2: SEHNR and FQNEAQ (reference sequence).

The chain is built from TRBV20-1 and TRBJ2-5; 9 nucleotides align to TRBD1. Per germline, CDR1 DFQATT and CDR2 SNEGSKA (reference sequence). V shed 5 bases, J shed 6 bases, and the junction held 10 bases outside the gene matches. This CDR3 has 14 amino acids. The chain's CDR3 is CSAEPGQGIQTQYF. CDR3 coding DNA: TGCAGTGCTGAACCGGGACAGGGCATACAGACCCAGTACTTC.

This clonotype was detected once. The chain's CDR3 is CASSGRTARGDYGYTF. The CDR3 DNA is TGTGCCAGCAGCGGACGGACAGCCAGGGGGGACTATGGCTACACCTTC. The chain joins TRBV7-9 to TRBJ1-2; TRBD1 matches 7 bases. The CDR3 consists of 16 residues. Trimming at V came to 5 bases and at J to 3 bases, leaving 12 bases not matched to a gene. Looked up from germline, CDR1 is SEHNR and CDR2 is FQNEAQ (reference sequence).

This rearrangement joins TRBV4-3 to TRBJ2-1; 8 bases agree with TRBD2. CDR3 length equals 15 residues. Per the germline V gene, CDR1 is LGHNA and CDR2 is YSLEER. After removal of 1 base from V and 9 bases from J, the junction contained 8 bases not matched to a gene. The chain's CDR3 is CASSQVIASGGEQFF. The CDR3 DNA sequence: TGCGCCAGCAGCCAAGTTATTGCAAGCGGGGGTGAGCAGTTCTTC.